The clone carrying this T cell receptor beta chain was seen a handful of times. The antigen is undetermined. CDR1 is MDHEN and CDR2 is SYDVKM in the germline V gene. This CDR3 spans 19 amino acids. J gave up 2 bases and V 8 bases, and 12 bases lay outside the gene matches. Some clones are missing from TCRdb's copy, which holds only in-frame ones; the method was immunoSEQ multiplex PCR. The table includes about 83,000 clones, approximately 90% detected once. The sample originates from a study of T cell responses to AZD1222 COVID-19 vaccine. Study findings and constraints: Spike was spanned by vaccine-associated CD4 TCRs, which were dominant at 160-218 and 743-854. All repertoire sampling was performed exclusively after the peak T cell response.

This sequence joins TRBV28 and TRBJ2-1; TRBD2 matches at 16 bases. The clonotype originates from an adult in good health. The specimen comprised peripheral blood, sampled on day 0 of MenACWY control vaccination. Here the CDR3 DNA reads TGTGCCAGCCTTTCATCCCCGGGGACTAGCGGGAGGGCCTACAATGAGCAGTTCTTC. Protein sequence: CASLSSPGTSGRAYNEQFF.